This is a list of T cell receptor beta chains from one sample in a study of shared clonotypes between healthy human individuals. The table came from immunoSEQ multiplex PCR; TCRdb's copy has only in-frame clones and leaves some out. Of roughly 1.4 million clones in the sample, 98% were seen once. Source material: naive CD4+ T cells sorted from blood. The receptors derive from a man younger than 45 in good health. CDR3s include the opening cysteine and the closing phenylalanine or tryptophan. Each record gives: D gene, clone size, J gene, V gene, CDR3 DNA, CDR3 protein. The D gene is left open where the match is weak. Expanded clones get a size class; other rows say once, few or many, or leave the size out.

. . TRBJ2-7 TRBV28 TGTGCCAGCAGTAAGGGTCTCTCCTCCTACGAGCAGTACTTC CASSKGLSSYEQYF
TRBD1 . TRBJ1-4 TRBV10-3 TGTGCCATCAGTGCCGGACAGGACAAAGATGAAAAACTGTTTTTT CAISAGQDKDEKLFF
TRBD1 . TRBJ2-5 TRBV27 TGTGCCAGCAGCCGATGGACAGGGCCTCAAGAGACCCAGTACTTC CASSRWTGPQETQYF
. . TRBJ1-1 TRBV7-8 TGTGCCAGCAGCAAAGGGGGAACAGGCGGCATCCTCTTCATGAACACTGAAGCTTTCTTT CASSKGGTGGILFMNTEAFF
. . TRBJ2-7 TRBV15 TGTGCCACCAGCAGAGCGAAGGGCTCCCTCGACGAGCAGTACTTC CATSRAKGSLDEQYF
. . TRBJ2-5 TRBV2 TGTGCCAGCAGTGATGGTCCGAATAAGACCCAGTACTTC CASSDGPNKTQYF
TRBD1 . TRBJ2-7 TRBV18 TGTGCCAGCTCGACCGGGACAGGGACGTCCTACGAGCAGTACTTC CASSTGTGTSYEQYF
TRBD2 . TRBJ2-7 TRBV6-6 TGTGCCAGTAGTTACTCCGGCGGGAGCGTCACCTACGAGCAGTACTTC CASSYSGGSVTYEQYF
TRBD1 . TRBJ2-7 TRBV4-3 TGCGCCAGCAGCCGAACAGGGGCCTACGAGCAGTACTTC CASSRTGAYEQYF
. . TRBJ1-1 TRBV28 TGTGCCAGCAGTCCCCGAACCAGGGTAGGATTTGAAGCTTTCTTT CASSPRTRVGFEAFF
TRBD2 . TRBJ2-3 TRBV4-1 TGCGCCAGCAACCAAGCCCCCTTAGCGGGGACCAAGGATACGCAGTATTTT CASNQAPLAGTKDTQYF
TRBD2 once TRBJ2-5 TRBV27 TGTGCCAGCGGCGGGAGGGGCAGCATCCAAGAGACCCAGTACTTC CASGGRGSIQETQYF
TRBD1 . TRBJ1-2 TRBV10-2 TGCGCCAGCAGTGAGACAATCCCAGGCAGGGGGACCTCTCATGGCTACACCTTC CASSETIPGRGTSHGYTF
. . TRBJ1-4 TRBV30 TGTGCCTGGAGTGTACCACTGTTTAACAGTGAGGAAAAACTGTTTTTT CAWSVPLFNSEEKLFF
. . TRBJ1-4 TRBV7-9 TGTGCCAGCAGCTCACAGGTGGGGGAAGGAAAACTGTTTTTT CASSSQVGEGKLFF
. . TRBJ2-5 TRBV4-2 TGTGCCAGCAGCCGAGACATTAGCGGAACCCTACAAGAGACCCAGTACTTC CASSRDISGTLQETQYF
TRBD1 . TRBJ1-1 TRBV7-9 TGTGCCAGCAGCTTGACAGGGATGAACACTGAAGCTTTCTTT CASSLTGMNTEAFF
. once TRBJ2-1 TRBV19 TGTGCCAGTAGTAGGCTTACGTCCTACAATGAGCAGTTCTTC CASSRLTSYNEQFF
. once TRBJ1-1 TRBV5-1 TGCGCCAGCAGCTTAACGGCAATGAACACTGAAGCTTTCTTT CASSLTAMNTEAFF
TRBD1 . TRBJ2-1 TRBV19 TGTGCCAGTAGTCTTCTCACCGGGACAGGAGAGGACAATGAGCAGTTCTTC CASSLLTGTGEDNEQFF
. . TRBJ2-1 TRBV10-3 TGTGCCATCAGTGGTGAGGGGACCCCCCGGAATGAGCAGTTCTTC CAISGEGTPRNEQFF
TRBD2 . TRBJ2-1 TRBV2 TGTGCCAGGAGGTCAGCGGGAGCCCGATACAATGAGCAGTTCTTC CARRSAGARYNEQFF
. . TRBJ1-1 TRBV27 TGTGCCAGCAGTTTAACCGGGGGCACTGAAGCTTTCTTT CASSLTGGTEAFF
TRBD1 . TRBJ2-3 TRBV18 TGTGCCAGCTCACCACCCGGGACAGGGTCCACAGATACGCAGTATTTT CASSPPGTGSTDTQYF
. . TRBJ2-5 TRBV29-1 TGCAGCGTTGAAGGTCCGTTCAGAGGACAGCAAGAGACCCAGTACTTC CSVEGPFRGQQETQYF
. . TRBJ1-1 TRBV7-2 TGTGCCAGCAACTGGACTGAAGCTTTCTTT CASNWTEAFF
. . TRBJ1-5 TRBV4-1 TGCGCCAGCAGCCAAGGGGGTTCAGGGCCTATGCGTCAGCCCCAGCATTTT CASSQGGSGPMRQPQHF
TRBD2 . TRBJ2-3 TRBV5-1 TGCGCCAGCAGCTCGGGACTAGCGGGAGGGCCTTGGGGAGATACGCAGTATTTT CASSSGLAGGPWGDTQYF
TRBD2 . TRBJ2-5 TRBV7-2 TGTGCCAGCAGCCCCAACGCGGGGGGGGAGACCCAGTACTTC CASSPNAGGETQYF
. . TRBJ1-2 TRBV7-2 TGTGCCAGCAGCCAGACGGGTTATGGCTACACCTTC CASSQTGYGYTF
. . TRBJ1-1 TRBV5-1 TGCGCCAGCAGCCTCAACACCGGGAACACTGAAGCTTTCTTT CASSLNTGNTEAFF
TRBD2 . TRBJ2-1 TRBV28 TGTGCCAGCACCCTAGCGGAAGAGGATGAGCAGTTCTTC CASTLAEEDEQFF
TRBD1 . TRBJ1-2 TRBV4-3 TGCGCCAGCAGCCAAGATGCCAGGGGGACGTATGGCTACACCTTC CASSQDARGTYGYTF
. . TRBJ2-3 TRBV9 TGTGCCAGCAGCGTAGCTACCAGCGCGGGTACGCAGTATTTT CASSVATSAGTQYF
TRBD1 . TRBJ2-7 TRBV29-1 TGCAGCGTTGATTCTGTTATAGGGACAGGTATAGGGGAGCAGTACTTC CSVDSVIGTGIGEQYF
TRBD2 . TRBJ2-1 TRBV10-3 TGTGCCATCAGCGGACTAGCGGGAGCTTACAATGAGCAGTTCTTC CAISGLAGAYNEQFF
TRBD1 . TRBJ2-3 TRBV7-6 TGTGCCAGCAGCTTAGCCACAGGGGCCACAGATACGCAGTATTTT CASSLATGATDTQYF
TRBD1 . TRBJ2-5 TRBV5-4 TGTGCCAGCAGCTTTTGGGACAGTCCGTTGCGGGAGACCCAGTACTTC CASSFWDSPLRETQYF
. . TRBJ2-5 TRBV9 TGTGCCAGCAGCGTAGGATTGGGGGCCTTGGGACAAGAGACCCAGTACTTC CASSVGLGALGQETQYF
TRBD2 . TRBJ2-7 TRBV19 TGTGCCAGTAGTATGTGGACTAGCGGCTACGAGCAGTACTTC CASSMWTSGYEQYF
TRBD2 . TRBJ2-1 TRBV6-5 TGTGCCAGCAGTTACTCGACTGCGGGAGGGAACAATGAGCAGTTCTTC CASSYSTAGGNNEQFF
TRBD2 . TRBJ2-7 TRBV2 TGTGCCAGCAGGCCACTAGCGGGGCCCCCTCGCGAGCAGTACTTC CASRPLAGPPREQYF
. . TRBJ2-7 TRBV6-1 TGTGCCAGCAGTTCGACAGGCTCCTACGAGCAGTACTTC CASSSTGSYEQYF
TRBD2 . TRBJ2-2 TRBV11-2 TGTGCCAGCAGCTTAGGGGGGACTAGCGGGACCGGGGAGCTGTTTTTT CASSLGGTSGTGELFF
TRBD1 . TRBJ2-7 TRBV7-9 TGTGCCAGCAGCTCCTACAATGACAGGGTCACCTACGAGCAGTACTTC CASSSYNDRVTYEQYF
. once TRBJ2-3 TRBV5-1 TGCGCCAGCAGCTTGGATGCAGGGCGGACAGATACGCAGTATTTT CASSLDAGRTDTQYF
. once TRBJ1-2 TRBV11-2 TGTGCCAGCAGCTTAGGGCTCCGTGAGGGGCGACTGCATTATGGCTACACCTTC CASSLGLREGRLHYGYTF
TRBD1 . TRBJ2-1 TRBV5-5 TGTGCCAGCAGCTTAAACGGGGACAGGGGGCAGTTCTTC CASSLNGDRGQFF
. . TRBJ2-5 TRBV2 TGTGCCAGCAGTGAAGGGTGGGAAGCGCACCAAGAGACCCAGTACTTC CASSEGWEAHQETQYF
. . TRBJ2-5 TRBV2 TGTGCCAGCAGTCCCCCCGCGGGGCCGGAGACCCAGTACTTC CASSPPAGPETQYF
. . TRBJ2-2 TRBV7-3 TGTGCCAGCAGCTTACTCGGAGGGTCGAACACCGGGGAGCTGTTTTTT CASSLLGGSNTGELFF
TRBD2 . TRBJ2-4 TRBV7-2 TGTGCCAGCAGCTTAGATAGCGGGAGTGGGGCCAAAAACATTCAGTACTTC CASSLDSGSGAKNIQYF
TRBD2 . TRBJ2-7 TRBV27 TGTGCCAGCAGTTGGGGACTAGCGGGAGGGGGCGAGCAGTACTTC CASSWGLAGGGEQYF
. . TRBJ2-5 TRBV5-5 TGTGCCAGCAGCTTGGGCAGGGGACTTGCAGGGGAGACCCAGTACTTC CASSLGRGLAGETQYF
. . TRBJ1-1 TRBV5-4 TGTGCCAGCAGCTTGAAGGGGGCTGAAGCTTTCTTT CASSLKGAEAFF
. . TRBJ1-2 TRBV12-2 TGTGCAAGTCGCTTAGCGAGCAGGGCCCGAAACTATGGCTACACCTTC CASRLASRARNYGYTF
TRBD2 . TRBJ2-7 TRBV10-3 TGTGCCATCAGTGAGTCCCTAGCGGGAGGGCCTATTGGCGAGCAGTACTTC CAISESLAGGPIGEQYF
TRBD2 . TRBJ2-3 TRBV11-2 TGTGCCAGCAGCTTAGGAGTAGCGGGAGGTTGGGATACGCAGTATTTT CASSLGVAGGWDTQYF